This TCR beta chain was identified in a study of vaccination effects on CD4 cells after COVID-19. About the study: Participants completed two doses of the BNT162b2 or mRNA-1273 vaccine. Points from the study as a whole: Only a single clone (1 of 255 vaccine-induced clones in healthy vaccinees) cross-reacted with common cold coronaviruses.

Of note for this clone: Its antigen is not identified.

V lost 8 bases to trimming and J lost 4 bases, with 11 bases between them. Germline CDR1 and CDR2: MNHEY and SVGAGI. There are 13 residues in the CDR3. Before sequencing took place, the ViraFEST assay used viral peptide pools to expand antigen-specific CD4+ T cells. The culture ran for roughly ten days before CD4+ T cells were isolated. People in the vaccine group had not been infected with SARS-CoV-2 before, and their nucleocapsid antibodies were negative. Half-medium changes using IL-2 medium occurred on days 3 and 7. Produced via immunoSEQ multiplex PCR; TCRdb's table is partial and in-frame only. The sample includes about 20,000 clones, less than 85% of them seen just once.

The sequence was collected from a human donor who received a COVID-19 vaccine. V usage is TRBV6-5 and J usage is TRBJ1-4; the D gene is possibly TRBD1 (6 bases). The source was CD4+ T cells from PBMCs cultured with HCoV-229E spike peptides, collected before COVID-19 vaccination. CDR3: CASSGAGNEKLFF. The CDR3 coding sequence is TGTGCCAGCTCAGGGGCGGGTAATGAAAAACTGTTTTTT.